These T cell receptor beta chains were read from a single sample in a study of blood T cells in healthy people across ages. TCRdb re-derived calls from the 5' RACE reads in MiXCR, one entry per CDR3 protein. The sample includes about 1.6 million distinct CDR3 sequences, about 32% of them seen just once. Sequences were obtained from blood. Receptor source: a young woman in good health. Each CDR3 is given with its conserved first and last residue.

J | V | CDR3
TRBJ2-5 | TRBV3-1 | CASSQDYRPLGTRETQYF
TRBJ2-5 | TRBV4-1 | CASSQDARLDRETQYF
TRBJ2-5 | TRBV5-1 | CASSLDPSGGGETQYF
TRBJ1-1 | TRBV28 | CASTRVPNTEAFF
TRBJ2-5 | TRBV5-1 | CASSSFLEETQYF
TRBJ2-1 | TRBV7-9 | CASSPGQPRSSEQFF
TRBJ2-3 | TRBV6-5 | CASSYRGGGSGTDTQYF
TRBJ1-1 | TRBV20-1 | CSASPGGDEAFF
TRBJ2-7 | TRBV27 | CASSLGGRLWEQYF
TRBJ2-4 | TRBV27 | CASSLVGGLVKKNIQYF
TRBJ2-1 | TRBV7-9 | CASSSPKRGAFYEQFF
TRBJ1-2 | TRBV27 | CASSKETGGGYTF
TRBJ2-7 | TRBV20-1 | CSARIGVEEQYF
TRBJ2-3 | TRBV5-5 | CASRGTSGGSDTQYF
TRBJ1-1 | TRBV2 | CASSEEKNTEAFF
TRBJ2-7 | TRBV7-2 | CASSPGDSSSYEQYF
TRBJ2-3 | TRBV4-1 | CASSQRWGDTQYF
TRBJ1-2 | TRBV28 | CASSEDRGRPNGYTF